The 6 T cell receptor beta chains reported below all come from one sample, sequenced in a study of T-cell reconstitution after alpha-beta-depleted transplantation in children. Findings of the study overall: T cells produced anew were the main source of T-cell counts and diversity one year after transplant.

The authors prepared the TCRbeta library with unique molecular identifiers. TCRdb passed the PCR reads through MiXCR, listing each CDR3 protein once. In the table there are some 300,000 distinct CDR3 sequences, 7.5% to 9% of which are singletons. For these receptors, no antigen is known. Sequenced material: peripheral blood, taken 360 days after TCRalphabeta/CD19-depleted stem cell transplant. These receptors all come from a female patient aged 2 to 10 who had a stem cell transplant for Fanconi anemia, so the T cells may come from the graft donor.

The sample holds many counts of this clonotype. The V gene is TRBV3-1, the J gene TRBJ2-1; 10 bases match TRBD2. The germline CDR1 and CDR2 sequences are LGHDT and YNNKEL (reference sequence). This CDR3 is built from 16 residues. Losses at the gene ends were 4 bases for V and 0 bases for J; bases not matched to a gene: 3. The CDR3 bases are TGTGCCAGCAGCCCTCTAGCGGGGGCCTCCTACAATGAGCAGTTCTTC. It is translated as CASSPLAGASYNEQFF.

This chain joins TRBV10-3 and TRBJ2-6; D perhaps matches TRBD2 (6 bases). V gave up 6 bases and J gave up 3 bases, with 27 bases separating them. The CDR3 is made up of 20 amino acids. CDR1 ENHRY and CDR2 SYGVKD come from the germline V gene. The DNA for the CDR3 is TGTGCCATCAGAGGGCTAGCTGACGGAGGGCAAGGGTTTGGGGCCAACGTCCTGACTTTC. Translation gives CAIRGLADGGQGFGANVLTF.

The chain employs TRBV4-2 and TRBJ2-5; D uncertain. CDR1 is LGHNA, CDR2 YNFKEQ, per germline. With 0 bases removed from V and 2 bases from J, the gap between germline ends came to 16 bases. CDR3 size: 17 residues. Here the CDR3 DNA reads TGTGCCAGCAGCCAAGATCATGGTCGACTCGTTCAAGAGACCCAGTACTTC. Its translation: CASSQDHGRLVQETQYF.

This clonotype was counted many times. This chain connects TRBV29-1 to TRBJ2-7; no clear D gene. Trimming shortened V by 7 bases and J by 0 bases, and 7 bases separated the two germline ends. The CDR3 has 11 amino acids. CDR1 is SQVTM and CDR2 is ANQGSEA in the germline V gene. The CDR3 loop reads CSGQNSYEQYF. In DNA, the CDR3 is TGCAGCGGCCAGAACTCCTACGAGCAGTACTTC.

This clonotype was counted ten times or more. The chain is built from TRBV6-5 and TRBJ2-7; 12 bases are a match to TRBD2. Germline V gene lookup returns CDR1 MNHEY and CDR2 SVGAGI. CDR3 length equals 16 residues. V shed 2 bases, J shed 4 bases, and the junction held 6 bases outside the gene matches. CDR3: CASSYELAGGQYEQYF. The CDR3 region has the DNA TGTGCCAGCAGTTACGAACTAGCGGGGGGCCAATACGAGCAGTACTTC.

The rearrangement joins TRBV5-1 to TRBJ2-7; D is ambiguous. This CDR3 is 14 amino acids long. V was pared by 0 bases and J by 2 bases, with 9 bases between. Germline values: CDR1 SGHRS, CDR2 YFSETQ. The CDR3 loop reads CASSLAAAPYEQYF. In DNA, the CDR3 is TGCGCCAGCAGCTTGGCGGCGGCCCCCTACGAGCAGTACTTC.